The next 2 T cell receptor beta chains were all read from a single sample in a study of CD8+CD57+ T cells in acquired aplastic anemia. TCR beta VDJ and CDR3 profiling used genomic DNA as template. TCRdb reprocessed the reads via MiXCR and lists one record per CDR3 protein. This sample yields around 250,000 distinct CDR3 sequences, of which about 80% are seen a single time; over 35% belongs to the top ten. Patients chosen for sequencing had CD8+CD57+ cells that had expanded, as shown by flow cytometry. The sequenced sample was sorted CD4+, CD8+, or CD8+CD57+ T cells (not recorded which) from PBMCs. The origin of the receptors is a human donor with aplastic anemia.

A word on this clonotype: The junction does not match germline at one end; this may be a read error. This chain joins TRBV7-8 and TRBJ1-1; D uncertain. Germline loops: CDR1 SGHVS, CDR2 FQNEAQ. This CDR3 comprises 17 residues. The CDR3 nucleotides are TGCGCCAGCAGCCTAGAGGGAGGTCGCGATACGCACAATGAAGCTTTCTTT. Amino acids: CASSLEGGRDTHNEAFF.

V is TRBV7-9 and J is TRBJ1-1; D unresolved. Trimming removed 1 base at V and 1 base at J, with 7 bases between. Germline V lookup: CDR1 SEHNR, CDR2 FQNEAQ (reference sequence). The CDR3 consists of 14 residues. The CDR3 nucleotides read TGTGCCAGCAGCTTAGGCGAGAGGAACACTGAAGCTTTCTTT. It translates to CASSLGERNTEAFF.